This T cell receptor (beta chain) was sequenced during a study of shared clonotypes between healthy human individuals (dated by TCRdb to about 2020). Regarding the research as a whole: A couple of women and a few men aged 18 to 49 years were included in the cohort. Libraries were prepared and TCR repertoires were sequenced by different laboratories using diverse techniques, in order to increase sequencing depth and limit assay-specific biases. To estimate repertoire size and how much clonotypes are shared between individuals, the study performed deep sequencing of blood TCR repertoires from five healthy adults. Leukapheresis yielded between about 0.9 and 10 billion PBMCs per donor. Per donor, three plates each were used for CD4 naive and CD4 memory, two for CD8 naive, and one for CD8 memory. What the study reported, not specific to this receptor: Clonotypes shared by all four sorted-subset donors showed higher generation probabilities than non-shared clonotypes. About 5% of naive CD4, 3.5% of naive CD8, approximately 2% of memory CD4, and about 0.4% of memory CD8 clonotypes were shared across several donors. Rarefaction of sorted-subset datasets indicated incomplete sequencing despite the large sequencing depth. Sampling was restricted to blood, and TCR repertoires in tissue are likely to differ from TCR repertoires in blood. Naive subsets generally had larger estimated clonotype richness than memory subsets. Based on pairwise subsampling, the degree of clonotype sharing among donors was expected to be affected by sequencing depth. The genetic and exposure-history diversity represented was limited by the small number of donors.

TCR CDR3 regions were amplified from genomic DNA by multiplex PCR using the deep immunoSEQ assay. Extracted genomic DNA from each cell subset was distributed evenly across all wells of several immunoSEQ 96-well plates, and each plate was treated as a replicate. For sorted subsets, each replicate PCR was loaded with about 0.2 ug genomic DNA, equivalent to 30,000 to 35,000 T cell genomes. The purified libraries were quantified using a Qubit 3.0 fluorometer, sized with a Bioanalyzer 2100, and then quantified again using the KAPA Library Quantification kit. Every immunoSEQ 96-well plate was sequenced on a separate single-read 150-cycle Illumina NextSeq 550 flow cell. Under the source paper's analysis protocol: Because the immunoSEQ output included only junctional sequences and no quality scores, the filtering could not be the same as the filtering used for full-length reads. Sequences were annotated with PyIR, a Python wrapper for IgBLAST v1.9, and V/J genes and CDR3 were assigned using IMGT germline references. Reads were removed for weak V/J assignments (E-value above 1e-6), missing CDR3, stop codons, out-of-frame junctions, or ambiguous translated residues. V3J clonotypes were defined as sequences sharing the same inferred V gene, J gene, and CDR3 amino acid sequence. Percentage overlap between repertoires was computed as shared unique clonotypes divided by the size of the smaller repertoire. RTK rarefaction, the Chao1 estimator, and Recon v2.1 estimates of unobserved clonotypes were used to assess repertoire richness. Generation probabilities for all TCRbeta clonotypes obtained by the gDNA method from a handful of donors were computed using OLGA. Not all clones reach the TCRdb copy of this immuneACCESS table, which keeps in-frame sequences only. Checked studies attribute under half of the gap to unresolved V genes and leave the rest unexplained. The V and J calls and clone size are taken from that table; D and trimming were inferred from the DNA. The sample yields more than 550,000 clones; about 92% were counted once. The ten top clones hold roughly 22% of the sample.

CD8 naive samples were obtained by positive selection for CCR7 among CD45RO-negative cells, yielding a CD45RA+CCR7+ population from which TemRA cells were excluded. Healthy HIV-negative adults with no recently reported acute infections or vaccinations were included as donors. Only Caucasian adults living in Nashville, Tennessee, USA were represented among the donors. Blood was obtained by leukapheresis, after which PBMCs were separated by Ficoll-Histopaque density gradient centrifugation and cryopreserved in liquid nitrogen vapor phase. Purity and quantity of every magnetically sorted T cell population were checked by analytical flow cytometry. Each sorted fraction had its genomic DNA isolated and then quantified by UV absorbance on a Nanodrop 2000c. CDR3 length: 15 amino acids, cysteine to phenylalanine. Only the CDR3 DNA is retained, 45 bases long and in frame from the first base. The junction carries 12 bases between V and J, which are trimmed by 1 base and 2 bases respectively. From the germline V gene, CDR1 is LGHNA and CDR2 is YSLEER.

Notes on this clone: The target of this receptor is not known. The record has no base qualities; no much larger clone is one base away.

The clonotype comes from a man aged 25 to 40 in good health. The sequencing input was naive CD8+ T cells sorted from blood. The sample's cell subset or site label is to be understood as: CD45RA+CCR7+. The chain uses TRBV4-3 and TRBJ2-7; the best D guess is TRBD1, with 5 bases matching. The CDR3 protein sequence reads: CASSQGRGQPYEQYF. The sequenced DNA: TGCGCCAGCAGCCAAGGAAGGGGCCAACCCTACGAGCAGTACTTC.